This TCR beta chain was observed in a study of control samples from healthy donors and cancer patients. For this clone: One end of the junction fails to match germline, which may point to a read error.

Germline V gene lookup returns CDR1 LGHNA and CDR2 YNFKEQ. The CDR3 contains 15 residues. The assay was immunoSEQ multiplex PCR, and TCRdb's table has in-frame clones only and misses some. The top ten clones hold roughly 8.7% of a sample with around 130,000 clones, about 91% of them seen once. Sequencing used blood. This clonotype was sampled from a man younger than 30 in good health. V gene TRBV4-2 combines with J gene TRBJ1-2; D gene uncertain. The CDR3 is CASSQDWGNNDGYTF. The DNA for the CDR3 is TGTGCCAGCAGCCAAGATTGGGGTAATAACGATGGCTACACCTTC.